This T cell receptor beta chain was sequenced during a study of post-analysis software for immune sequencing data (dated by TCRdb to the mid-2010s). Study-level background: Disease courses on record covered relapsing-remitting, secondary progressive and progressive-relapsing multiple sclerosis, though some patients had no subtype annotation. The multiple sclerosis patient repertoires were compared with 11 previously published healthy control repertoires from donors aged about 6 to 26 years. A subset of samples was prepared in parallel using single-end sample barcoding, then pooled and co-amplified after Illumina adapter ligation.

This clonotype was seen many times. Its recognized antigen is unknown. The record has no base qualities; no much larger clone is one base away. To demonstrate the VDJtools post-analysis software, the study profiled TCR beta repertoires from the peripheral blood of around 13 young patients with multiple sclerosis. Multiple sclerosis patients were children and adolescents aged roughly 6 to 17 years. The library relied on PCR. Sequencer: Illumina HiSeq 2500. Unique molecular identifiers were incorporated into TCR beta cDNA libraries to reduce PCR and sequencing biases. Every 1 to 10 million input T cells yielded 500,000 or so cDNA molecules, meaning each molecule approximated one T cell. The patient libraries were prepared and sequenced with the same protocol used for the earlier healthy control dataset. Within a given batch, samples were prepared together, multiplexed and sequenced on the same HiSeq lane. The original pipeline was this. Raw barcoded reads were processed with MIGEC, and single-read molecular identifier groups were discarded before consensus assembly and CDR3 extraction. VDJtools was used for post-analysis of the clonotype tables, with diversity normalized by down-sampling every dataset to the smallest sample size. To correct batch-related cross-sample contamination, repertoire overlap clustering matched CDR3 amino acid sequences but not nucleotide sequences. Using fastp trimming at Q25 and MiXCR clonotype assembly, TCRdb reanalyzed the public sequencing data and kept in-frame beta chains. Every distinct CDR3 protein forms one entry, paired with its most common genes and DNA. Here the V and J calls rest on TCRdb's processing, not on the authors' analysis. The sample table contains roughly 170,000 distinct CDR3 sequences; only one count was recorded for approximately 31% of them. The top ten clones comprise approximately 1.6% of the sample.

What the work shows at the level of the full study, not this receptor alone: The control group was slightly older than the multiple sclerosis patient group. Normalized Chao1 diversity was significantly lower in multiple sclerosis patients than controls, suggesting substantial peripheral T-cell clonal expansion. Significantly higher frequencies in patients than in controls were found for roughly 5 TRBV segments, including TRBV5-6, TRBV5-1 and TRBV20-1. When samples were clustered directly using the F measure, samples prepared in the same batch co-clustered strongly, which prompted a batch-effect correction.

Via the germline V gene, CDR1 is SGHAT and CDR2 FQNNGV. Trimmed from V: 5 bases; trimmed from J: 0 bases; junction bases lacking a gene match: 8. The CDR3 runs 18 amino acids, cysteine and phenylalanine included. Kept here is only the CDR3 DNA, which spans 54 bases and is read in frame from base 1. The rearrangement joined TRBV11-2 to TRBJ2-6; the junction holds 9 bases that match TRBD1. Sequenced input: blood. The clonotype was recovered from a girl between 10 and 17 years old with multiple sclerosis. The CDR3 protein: CASSPGTGSYSGANVLTF. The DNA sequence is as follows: TGTGCCAGCAGCCCCGGGACAGGGAGCTACTCTGGGGCCAACGTCCTGACTTTC.